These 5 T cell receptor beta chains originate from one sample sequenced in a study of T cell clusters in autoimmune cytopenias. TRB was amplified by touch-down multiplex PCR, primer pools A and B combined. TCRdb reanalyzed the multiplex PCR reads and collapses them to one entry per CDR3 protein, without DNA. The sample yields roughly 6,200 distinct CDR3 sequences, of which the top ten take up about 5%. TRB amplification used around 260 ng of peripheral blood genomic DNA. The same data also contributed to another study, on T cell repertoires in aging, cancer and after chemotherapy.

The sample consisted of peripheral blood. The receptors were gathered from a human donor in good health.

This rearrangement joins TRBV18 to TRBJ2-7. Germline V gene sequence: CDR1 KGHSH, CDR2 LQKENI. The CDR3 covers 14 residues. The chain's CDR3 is CASSPPGPTGEQYF.

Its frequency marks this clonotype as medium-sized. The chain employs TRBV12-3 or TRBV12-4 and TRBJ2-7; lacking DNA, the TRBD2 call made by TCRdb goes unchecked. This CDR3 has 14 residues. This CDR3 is CASSFGAGGQEQYF.

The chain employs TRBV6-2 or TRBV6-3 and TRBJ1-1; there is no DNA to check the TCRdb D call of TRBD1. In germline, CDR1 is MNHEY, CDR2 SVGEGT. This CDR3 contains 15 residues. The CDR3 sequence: CASRTVGQGATEAFF.

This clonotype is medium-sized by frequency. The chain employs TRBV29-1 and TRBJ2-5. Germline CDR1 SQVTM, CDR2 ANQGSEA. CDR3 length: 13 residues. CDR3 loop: CSVESSARETQYF.

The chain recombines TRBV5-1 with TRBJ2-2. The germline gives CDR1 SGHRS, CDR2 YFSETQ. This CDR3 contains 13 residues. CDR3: CASSLADTGELFF.